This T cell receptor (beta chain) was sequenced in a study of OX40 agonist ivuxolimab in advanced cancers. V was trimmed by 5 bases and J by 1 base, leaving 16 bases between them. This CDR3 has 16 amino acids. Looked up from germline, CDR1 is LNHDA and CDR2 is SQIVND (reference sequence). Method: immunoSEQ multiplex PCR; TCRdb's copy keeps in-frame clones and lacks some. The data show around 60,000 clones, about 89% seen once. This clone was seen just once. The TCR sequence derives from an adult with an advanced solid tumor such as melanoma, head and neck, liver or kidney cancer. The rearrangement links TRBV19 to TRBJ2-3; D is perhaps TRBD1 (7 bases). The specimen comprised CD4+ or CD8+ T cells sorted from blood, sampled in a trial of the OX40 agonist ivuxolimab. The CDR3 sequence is CASSPRGVGGTDTQYF. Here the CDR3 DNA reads TGTGCCAGTAGTCCCAGGGGGGTAGGGGGCACAGATACGCAGTATTTT.